Listed below are T cell receptor beta chains from one sample, sequenced in a study of cytomegalovirus exposure and HLA in healthy donors. Clones were sequenced by immunoSEQ multiplex PCR, and TCRdb holds only the in-frame ones, with some missing. The sample carries 100,000 or so clones, about 82% recorded once. Sequenced: PBMCs. These receptors were obtained from a man aged 25-40 years in good health and CMV-seronegative. Each CDR3 is given with its conserved first and last residue. A D gene is named only where the DNA matches it firmly. The size entry is marked missing in some rows and otherwise reads once, few, many or a size class.

NA,TRBJ1-2,TRBV4-3,once,CASSQETGYGYTF,TGCGCCAGCAGCCAAGAAACAGGGTATGGCTACACCTTC
TRBD1,TRBJ2-7,TRBV29-1,NA,CSVVFGTGGYGQQYF,TGCAGCGTTGTTTTTGGTACAGGGGGCTATGGACAGCAGTACTTC
TRBD1,TRBJ1-2,TRBV5-1,NA,CASSLYFWDGQGPSNYGYTF,TGCGCCAGCAGCTTGTATTTTTGGGACGGACAGGGGCCTTCTAACTATGGCTACACCTTC
NA,TRBJ2-5,TRBV7-9,NA,CASSLVGTQETQYF,TGTGCCAGCAGCTTAGTAGGGACACAAGAGACCCAGTACTTC
TRBD2,TRBJ2-1,TRBV5-4,NA,CASSITGLNNEQFF,TGTGCCAGCAGCATAACGGGACTAAACAATGAGCAGTTCTTC
TRBD1,TRBJ1-6,TRBV19,NA,CASSIGTGGSPLHF,TGTGCCAGTAGTATTGGGACAGGGGGTTCACCCCTCCACTTT
NA,TRBJ2-1,TRBV30,NA,CAWSVLGGYNEQFF,TGTGCCTGGAGTGTATTAGGCGGGTACAATGAGCAGTTCTTC
TRBD2,TRBJ2-2,TRBV7-9,few,CASSIGLAGTGELFF,TGTGCCAGCAGCATCGGACTAGCGGGCACCGGGGAGCTGTTTTTT
TRBD2,TRBJ2-1,TRBV30,once,CAWSVLAEDNEQFF,TGTGCCTGGAGTGTACTAGCGGAGGACAATGAGCAGTTCTTC
TRBD2,TRBJ2-7,TRBV4-2,few,CASSQELAENYEQYF,TGTGCCAGCAGCCAAGAACTAGCGGAAAACTACGAGCAGTACTTC
NA,TRBJ1-1,TRBV4-1,NA,CASSQGRPEAFF,TGCGCCAGCAGCCAAGGGAGGCCTGAAGCTTTCTTT
TRBD1,TRBJ1-2,TRBV6-6,NA,CASSWTGGSYGYTF,TGTGCCAGCAGTTGGACAGGGGGCTCTTATGGCTACACCTTC
NA,TRBJ2-5,TRBV7-8,NA,CASSSLGETQYF,TGTGCCAGCAGCTCACTCGGAGAGACCCAGTACTTC
NA,TRBJ2-2,TRBV6-6,NA,CASSYYRVMDTGELFF,TGTGCCAGCAGTTACTACAGGGTGATGGACACCGGGGAGCTGTTTTTT
TRBD1,TRBJ2-7,TRBV11-2,NA,CASSYHGQGANEQYF,TGTGCCAGCAGCTATCACGGACAGGGGGCTAACGAGCAGTACTTC
TRBD1,TRBJ1-4,TRBV11-3,NA,CASSLERDSANEKLFF,TGTGCCAGCAGCTTAGAGCGGGACAGTGCTAATGAAAAACTGTTTTTT
NA,TRBJ2-5,TRBV5-4,NA,CASSGTGTSGETQYF,TGTGCCAGCAGCGGCACAGGGACCTCCGGCGAGACCCAGTACTTC
TRBD1,TRBJ1-6,TRBV25-1,NA,CASSDRTGASPLHF,TGTGCCAGCAGTGACCGGACAGGGGCATCACCCCTCCACTTT
TRBD2,TRBJ2-7,TRBV6-1,few,CASSELAGSSYEQYF,TGTGCCAGCAGTGAACTAGCGGGGAGCTCCTACGAGCAGTACTTC
NA,TRBJ2-2,TRBV29-1,NA,CSPSCGENTGELFF,TGCAGCCCCTCATGCGGGGAGAACACCGGGGAGCTGTTTTTT
NA,TRBJ1-2,TRBV11-2,NA,CASSSPGGRTPTSGGYTF,TGTGCCAGCAGCTCCCCGGGGGGACGGACACCCACTTCGGGAGGCTACACCTTC
NA,TRBJ1-6,TRBV7-9,NA,CASSLSGGRDNSPLHF,TGTGCCAGCAGCTTATCGGGAGGACGGGATAATTCACCCCTCCACTTT
TRBD1,TRBJ1-4,TRBV6-1,NA,CASSEVTGANEKLFF,TGTGCCAGCAGTGAAGTGACAGGGGCTAATGAAAAACTGTTTTTT
TRBD1,TRBJ1-6,TRBV10-3,NA,CAAQGAHSNSPLHF,TGTGCCGCGCAGGGGGCGCATAGTAATTCACCCCTCCACTTT
TRBD1,TRBJ2-1,TRBV11-2,NA,CASSTATGLSSYNEQFF,TGTGCCAGCAGCACGGCGACAGGGCTAAGCTCCTACAATGAGCAGTTCTTC
NA,TRBJ1-1,TRBV7-6,few,CASSLLRGTEAFF,TGTGCCAGCAGCTTACTCAGGGGCACTGAAGCTTTCTTT
TRBD2,TRBJ2-1,TRBV27,NA,CASRTGTSVLGEQFF,TGTGCCAGCAGAACCGGGACTAGCGTGTTGGGTGAGCAGTTCTTC
TRBD1,TRBJ2-7,TRBV13,NA,CASSFGTGSNEQYF,TGTGCCAGCAGCTTCGGGACAGGTAGTAACGAGCAGTACTTC
NA,TRBJ1-6,TRBV19,few,CATSHTEMGDNSPLHF,TGTGCCACCTCCCACACAGAGATGGGTGATAATTCACCCCTCCACTTT
NA,TRBJ1-3,TRBV25-1,NA,CASSDRPGTPSSGNTIYF,TGTGCCAGCAGTGATCGTCCCGGGACACCGTCCTCTGGAAACACCATATATTTT
NA,TRBJ1-1,TRBV7-3,once,CASSYTGDTEAFF,TGTGCCAGCAGCTATACAGGTGACACTGAAGCTTTCTTT
TRBD1,TRBJ1-1,TRBV29-1,NA,CSFWTGGNTEAFF,TGCAGCTTTTGGACAGGGGGAAACACTGAAGCTTTCTTT
TRBD1,TRBJ1-5,TRBV7-6,NA,CASSPGTGGVQPQHF,TGTGCCAGCAGCCCCGGGACAGGGGGGGTTCAGCCCCAGCATTTT